Listed below are T cell receptor beta chains from one sample, sequenced in a study of blood T cell repertoires in COVID-19. Some clones are missing from TCRdb's copy, which holds only in-frame ones; the method was immunoSEQ multiplex PCR. Among about 150,000 clones listed, roughly 90% were seen once. What was sequenced was peripheral blood. The origin of the receptors is a human donor in a cohort sampled during active COVID-19. Both conserved end residues are part of each CDR3. The order of the fields is V gene, J gene, D gene, CDR3 length, clone size, CDR3 DNA, CDR3 protein. A D gene is named only where the DNA matches it firmly. Clone sizes are given selectively: once, few, many, or a class where the clone is expanded.

v_gene: TRBV11-1
j_gene: TRBJ2-1
d_gene: TRBD1
len: 13
abundance: once
CDR3nt: TGTGCCAGCAGCTGGGACAGGGACAATGAGCAGTTCTTC
CDR3aa: CASSWDRDNEQFF

v_gene: TRBV30
j_gene: TRBJ2-3
d_gene: TRBD1
len: 13
abundance: -
CDR3nt: TGTGCCTGGGGGACAGGGGTCACAGATACGCAGTATTTT
CDR3aa: CAWGTGVTDTQYF

v_gene: TRBV13
j_gene: TRBJ2-7
d_gene: -
len: 18
abundance: -
CDR3nt: TGTGCCAGCAGCCCAACCCCCATGGGGGACACTTACACCTACGAGCAGTACTTC
CDR3aa: CASSPTPMGDTYTYEQYF

v_gene: TRBV6-5
j_gene: TRBJ2-7
d_gene: -
len: 15
abundance: -
CDR3nt: TGTGCCAGCAAGAAAACCCTGGGGAGCTCCTACGAGCAGTACTTC
CDR3aa: CASKKTLGSSYEQYF

v_gene: TRBV18
j_gene: TRBJ1-1
d_gene: -
len: 12
abundance: -
CDR3nt: TGTGCCAGCTCACCCCTTAACACTGAAGCTTTCTTT
CDR3aa: CASSPLNTEAFF

v_gene: TRBV6-5
j_gene: TRBJ1-2
d_gene: -
len: 13
abundance: -
CDR3nt: TGTGCCAGCAGTTCCCCTTCCCCAGGGGATTGGACCTTC
CDR3aa: CASSSPSPGDWTF

v_gene: TRBV18
j_gene: TRBJ2-5
d_gene: -
len: 13
abundance: once
CDR3nt: TGTGCCAGCTCACCAGGTCAGGGAGAGACCCAGTACTTC
CDR3aa: CASSPGQGETQYF

v_gene: TRBV13
j_gene: TRBJ1-1
d_gene: TRBD1
len: 14
abundance: -
CDR3nt: TGTGCCAGCAGCTTAGACAGGGGGAACACTGAAGCTTTCTTT
CDR3aa: CASSLDRGNTEAFF

v_gene: TRBV7-2
j_gene: TRBJ2-7
d_gene: -
len: 15
abundance: -
CDR3nt: TGTGCCAGCAGCTTACTACCAGGGGAGCAATACGAGCAGTACTTC
CDR3aa: CASSLLPGEQYEQYF

v_gene: TRBV27
j_gene: TRBJ2-3
d_gene: -
len: 15
abundance: once
CDR3nt: TGTGCCAGCAGTTTAGACAGAACCTACGTGGGGACGCAGTATTTT
CDR3aa: CASSLDRTYVGTQYF

v_gene: TRBV6-6
j_gene: TRBJ1-1
d_gene: -
len: 13
abundance: -
CDR3nt: TGTGCCAGCCTCCAGGGTCTGAACACTGAAGCTTTCTTT
CDR3aa: CASLQGLNTEAFF

v_gene: TRBV13
j_gene: TRBJ1-2
d_gene: TRBD1
len: 15
abundance: -
CDR3nt: TGTGCCAGCAGCAGAGGAGGACAGGGGCTCGGTGGCTACACCTTC
CDR3aa: CASSRGGQGLGGYTF

v_gene: TRBV19
j_gene: TRBJ2-1
d_gene: TRBD2
len: 15
abundance: -
CDR3nt: TGTGCCAGTGCCGCGACTAGCGGGGATACGAATGAGCAGTTCTTC
CDR3aa: CASAATSGDTNEQFF

v_gene: TRBV4-1
j_gene: TRBJ2-3
d_gene: TRBD2
len: 15
abundance: -
CDR3nt: TGCGCCAGCAGCCTTTTAGCGGGGCAAACAGATACGCAGTATTTT
CDR3aa: CASSLLAGQTDTQYF

v_gene: TRBV7-9
j_gene: TRBJ2-6
d_gene: -
len: 14
abundance: once
CDR3nt: TGTGCCAGCAGCCAGAGGGCTGGGGCCAACGTCCTGACTTTC
CDR3aa: CASSQRAGANVLTF

v_gene: TRBV18
j_gene: TRBJ2-5
d_gene: -
len: 13
abundance: -
CDR3nt: TGTGCCAGCTCACCCGGCCCGTCAGAGGCCCAGTACTTC
CDR3aa: CASSPGPSEAQYF

v_gene: TRBV30
j_gene: TRBJ1-1
d_gene: -
len: 12
abundance: -
CDR3nt: TGTGCCTGGAGTAAACCAGGAGGGGAAGCTTTCTTT
CDR3aa: CAWSKPGGEAFF

v_gene: TRBV7-9
j_gene: TRBJ1-1
d_gene: -
len: 13
abundance: -
CDR3nt: TGTGCCAGCAGCTTAGGAGGGGGTACTGAAGCTTTCTTT
CDR3aa: CASSLGGGTEAFF

v_gene: TRBV2
j_gene: TRBJ2-7
d_gene: -
len: 12
abundance: -
CDR3nt: TGTGCCAGCAGGGACATCTCCTACGAGCAGTACTTC
CDR3aa: CASRDISYEQYF

v_gene: TRBV5-1
j_gene: TRBJ2-7
d_gene: TRBD2
len: 15
abundance: once
CDR3nt: TGCGCCAGCAGCTTGCAGTGGGGGGGTAGCTACGAGCAGTACTTC
CDR3aa: CASSLQWGGSYEQYF

v_gene: TRBV21-1
j_gene: TRBJ2-4
d_gene: -
len: 15
abundance: -
CDR3nt: TGTGCCAGCAGCAAGGGCTTAAAGACCAAAAACATTCAGTACTTC
CDR3aa: CASSKGLKTKNIQYF

v_gene: TRBV27
j_gene: TRBJ2-1
d_gene: TRBD2
len: 14
abundance: -
CDR3nt: TGTGCCAGCAGTGGACTAGGGTGGTTCGATGAGCAGTTCTTC
CDR3aa: CASSGLGWFDEQFF

v_gene: TRBV19
j_gene: TRBJ1-5
d_gene: TRBD1
len: 15
abundance: few
CDR3nt: TGTGCCAGTAGAACTAGGACAGGGAGGGGAATAGCCCAGCATTTT
CDR3aa: CASRTRTGRGIAQHF

v_gene: TRBV19
j_gene: TRBJ1-5
d_gene: -
len: 12
abundance: -
CDR3nt: TGTGCCAGTAGTATGGGGAGTCAGCCCCAGCATTTT
CDR3aa: CASSMGSQPQHF

v_gene: TRBV3-1/TRBV3-2
j_gene: TRBJ1-6
d_gene: TRBD1
len: 17
abundance: -
CDR3nt: TGTGCCAGCAGCCAAGACAGGGGGCCCAGTCGTAATTCACCCCTCCACTTT
CDR3aa: CASSQDRGPSRNSPLHF

v_gene: TRBV11-2
j_gene: TRBJ1-1
d_gene: -
len: 12
abundance: -
CDR3nt: TGTGCCAGCAGCTTAGGGGCCGGTGAAGCTTTCTTT
CDR3aa: CASSLGAGEAFF

v_gene: TRBV5-4
j_gene: TRBJ2-1
d_gene: -
len: 14
abundance: -
CDR3nt: TGTGCCAGCAGCCGGGACACGGGGTACAATGAGCAGTTCTTC
CDR3aa: CASSRDTGYNEQFF

v_gene: TRBV5-1
j_gene: TRBJ2-5
d_gene: TRBD1
len: 15
abundance: -
CDR3nt: TGCGCCAGCAGCTTGGTAACAGGGGCCCCGGAGACCCAGTACTTC
CDR3aa: CASSLVTGAPETQYF

v_gene: TRBV2
j_gene: TRBJ2-7
d_gene: -
len: 11
abundance: -
CDR3nt: TGTGCCAGCACCTTGACAGTTAAGCAGTACTTC
CDR3aa: CASTLTVKQYF